These 28 T cell receptor beta chains originate from one sample sequenced in a study of cytomegalovirus exposure and HLA in healthy donors. The primer mix had 60 Vbeta and 13 Jbeta primers. Measured with immunoSEQ multiplex PCR; TCRdb has only the in-frame clones, and not every one. The table lists 150,000 or so clones. Sample: PBMCs. These receptors were taken from a woman aged 50 to 65 in good health and CMV-seronegative.

The J gene is TRBJ1-1, the V gene TRBV5-4; 7 bases line up with TRBD1. Germline V CDR1 and CDR2: SGHNT, YYREEE (reference sequence). The CDR3 contains 14 residues. V was pared by 0 bases and J by 4 bases, with 3 bases of the junction left unmatched. CDR3 loop: CASSLGQGATEAFF. Here the CDR3 DNA reads TGTGCCAGCAGCTTGGGACAGGGAGCCACTGAAGCTTTCTTT.

The CDR3 spells CASGHRVTNVLTF. CDR3 DNA: TGTGCCAGCGGACACAGGGTGACCAACGTCCTGACTTTC. The genes are TRBV25-1 and TRBJ2-6, with D tentatively TRBD1 (6 bases). The germline gives CDR1 MGHDK, CDR2 SYGVNS. V lost 8 bases and J 8 bases, leaving 13 bases between the germline ends. This CDR3 is 13 amino acids long.

The rearrangement joins TRBV4-1 to TRBJ2-6; 11 positions match TRBD1. The J segment lost 2 bases and the V segment lost 1 base, leaving 1 base of the junction unmatched. The CDR3 sequence is 17 residues long. Germline-derived CDR1 and CDR2 are MGHRA and YSYEKL. CDR3 nucleotide sequence: TGCGCCAGCAGCCAAGGGACAGGGGGCACTGGGGCCAACGTCCTGACTTTC. Protein product: CASSQGTGGTGANVLTF.

The CDR3 reads CAWSFGTGILGQYF. In nucleotides, the CDR3 is TGTGCCTGGAGTTTCGGGACAGGGATTTTAGGGCAGTACTTC. This sequence joins TRBV30 and TRBJ2-7, with 9 bases that match TRBD1. Per the germline V gene, CDR1 is GTSNPN and CDR2 is SVGIG (reference sequence). V was clipped by 2 bases and J by 9 bases; unmatched bases: 11. The CDR3 consists of 14 residues.

This rearrangement joins TRBV7-2 to TRBJ2-5; 8 bases line up with TRBD2. The junction had 9 bases not matched to a gene; V was cut back by 4 bases and J by 5 bases. Germline loops: CDR1 SGHTA, CDR2 FQGNSA. The CDR3 spans 15 residues. CDR3 region: CASSSPGTRGETQYF. For the CDR3, the DNA is TGTGCCAGCAGCTCCCCGGGGACTAGAGGGGAGACCCAGTACTTC.

The V and J genes are TRBV4-3 and TRBJ2-7, with 8 bases aligning to TRBD2. Germline V gene lookup returns CDR1 LGHNA and CDR2 YSLEER. The CDR3 loop spans 17 amino acids. The ends lost 4 bases at V and 0 bases at J; junction bases unmatched: 11. CDR3 nucleotides: TGCGCCAGCAGCCGTGCTGCTAGCGGGCCATCCTCCTACGAGCAGTACTTC. This sequence encodes CASSRAASGPSSYEQYF.

V usage is TRBV5-4 and J usage is TRBJ1-2, with unresolved D. Between the trimmed V and J ends, which lost 1 base and 6 bases, there was a span of 7 bases. This CDR3 has 12 residues. Germline values: CDR1 SGHNT, CDR2 YYREEE (reference sequence). The CDR3 reads CASSLTVNGYTF. As DNA, the CDR3 is TGTGCCAGCAGCTTGACAGTTAATGGCTACACCTTC. The full variable domain, in which reference TRBV5-4 and TRBJ1-2 provide the parts outside the CDR3, is ETGVTQSPTHLIKTRGQQVTLRCSSQSGHNTVSWYQQALGQGPQFIFQYYREEENGRGNFPPRFSGLQFPNYSSELNVNALELDDSALYLCASSLTVNGYTFGSGTRLTVV.

The chain has TRBV5-8 and TRBJ1-3, with 12 bases matching TRBD1. The CDR3 consists of 18 residues. In germline, CDR1 is SGHTS, CDR2 YDEGEE. The J segment lost 3 bases and the V segment lost 2 bases, leaving 9 bases of the junction unmatched. CDR3 coding DNA: TGTGCCAGCAGCTTCGTAGCCGGGACAGGGGGCTATGGAAACACCATATATTTT. It codes for CASSFVAGTGGYGNTIYF.

This chain connects TRBV7-7 to TRBJ2-1, with D perhaps matching TRBD1 (6 bases). V was trimmed by 1 base and J by 7 bases, leaving 14 bases between them. CDR1 and CDR2 (germline): SSHAT, FNYEAQ (reference sequence). The CDR3 sequence is 15 residues long. CDR3 nucleotides: TGTGCCAGCAGCTTAGGGGCCTCAGGGGAGAATGAGCAGTTCTTC. It yields the protein CASSLGASGENEQFF. The complete variable domain, with remaining parts taken from reference TRBV7-7 and TRBJ2-1, reads GAGVSQSPRYKVTKRGQDVTLRCDPISSHATLYWYQQALGQGPEFLTYFNYEAQPDKSGLPSDRFSAERPEGSISTLTIQRTEQRDSAMYRCASSLGASGENEQFFGPGTRLTVL.

The chain's CDR3 is CASMIGQWGYGYTF. In nucleotides, the CDR3 is TGTGCCAGCATGATTGGACAGTGGGGCTATGGCTACACCTTC. J is TRBJ1-2 and V is TRBV6-5; possible D gene TRBD1, 6 bases. Germline CDR1 MNHEY, CDR2 SVGAGI. This CDR3 has 14 residues. V was trimmed by 7 bases and J by 4 bases, leaving 16 bases between them.

V and J are TRBV28 and TRBJ2-7, with 9 bases identical to TRBD1. CDR3 length: 13 amino acids. After removal of 6 bases from V and 3 bases from J, the junction contained 3 bases not matched to a gene. Germline CDR1 and CDR2: MDHEN and SYDVKM. The CDR3 reads CASSLDRGYEQYF. DNA of the CDR3: TGTGCCAGCAGCCTGGACAGGGGCTACGAGCAGTACTTC.

The chain links TRBV7-2 to TRBJ2-7, with a weak D call TRBD2 (5 bases). Germline assignment: CDR1 SGHTA and CDR2 FQGNSA. V lost 2 bases and J lost 7, with 18 bases in between. The CDR3 is made up of 15 amino acids. This CDR3 reads CASSLLSASFEEQYF. CDR3 DNA: TGTGCCAGCAGCTTACTGTCGGCTAGCTTCGAGGAGCAGTACTTC.

The genes are TRBV25-1 and TRBJ2-3; 8 bases are a match to TRBD1. The J segment lost 2 bases and the V segment lost 0 bases, leaving 7 bases of the junction unmatched. Germline loops: CDR1 MGHDK, CDR2 SYGVNS. This CDR3 spans 17 amino acids. CDR3 residues: CASSEYLGQAPTDTQYF. CDR3 DNA sequence: TGTGCCAGCAGTGAATACCTGGGACAGGCCCCCACAGATACGCAGTATTTT.

The chain links TRBV5-1 to TRBJ1-5; D remains ambiguous. The CDR3 totals 14 residues. Per the germline V gene, CDR1 is SGHRS and CDR2 is YFSETQ. V shed 0 bases and J shed 5 bases, with 9 bases lying between them. The CDR3 coding sequence is TGCGCCAGCAGCTTGGCGGGAAACGATCAGCCCCAGCATTTT. Translated, it gives CASSLAGNDQPQHF. Supplemented by reference TRBV5-1 and TRBJ1-5, the full variable domain reads KAGVTQTPRYLIKTRGQQVTLSCSPISGHRSVSWYQQTPGQGLQFLFEYFSETQRNKGNFPGRFSGRQFSNSRSEMNVSTLELGDSALYLCASSLAGNDQPQHFGDGTRLSIL.

The V and J genes are TRBV7-2 and TRBJ1-3; D not resolved. CDR1 is SGHTA, CDR2 FQGNSA, per germline. The CDR3 is made up of 15 amino acids. Trimming cost V 2 bases and J 2 bases, with 10 bases left between them. The CDR3 spells CASSLRIGAGNTIYF. The CDR3 nucleotides read TGTGCCAGCAGCTTACGTATCGGGGCTGGAAACACCATATATTTT. Together with reference TRBV7-2 and TRBJ1-3, the CDR3 gives the full variable domain: GAGVSQSPSNKVTEKGKDVELRCDPISGHTALYWYRQSLGQGLEFLIYFQGNSAPDKSGLPSDRFSAERTGGSVSTLTIQRTQQEDSAVYLCASSLRIGAGNTIYFGEGSWLTVV.

The V gene is TRBV5-4, the J gene TRBJ1-6; D might be TRBD1 (6 bases). This CDR3 is 17 amino acids long. Germline CDR1 is SGHNT and CDR2 is YYREEE (reference sequence). The V gene lost 3 bases and the J gene lost 6 bases, with 19 bases spanning the gap. CDR3 protein: CASSSQEADSLNSPLHF. CDR3 bases: TGTGCCAGCAGCTCCCAAGAAGCGGACAGCCTTAATTCACCCCTCCACTTT.

This chain uses TRBV6-5 with TRBJ1-2, with D perhaps TRBD1 (6 bases). Trimming took 10 bases from V and 8 from J, leaving 14 bases between them. This CDR3 spans 11 amino acids. In germline, CDR1 is MNHEY, CDR2 SVGAGI. CDR3 sequence reads: CATITGSGYTF. The DNA of the CDR3 is TGTGCCACCATTACAGGGAGCGGCTACACCTTC.

The genes are TRBV19 and TRBJ2-3; tentative D call: TRBD2 (6 bases). The germline gives CDR1 LNHDA, CDR2 SQIVND (reference sequence). There are 13 residues in the CDR3. The germline V and J ends were trimmed by 4 bases and 6 bases, with 11 bases remaining between them. The CDR3 loop is CASSSGATDTQYF. CDR3 nucleotides: TGTGCCAGTAGTAGCGGGGCAACGGATACGCAGTATTTT.

The chain carries TRBV5-6 and TRBJ1-1; TRBD1 matches 7 bases. Trimming removed 0 bases from V and 8 bases from J; junction bases left unmatched: 10. This CDR3 is built from 15 residues. CDR1 and CDR2 (germline): SGHDT, YYEEEE. CDR3 sequence: CASSLGGQSRAEAFF. The CDR3 DNA is TGTGCCAGCAGCTTGGGGGGACAGTCAAGGGCGGAAGCTTTCTTT.

V gene TRBV11-2 combines with J gene TRBJ2-3, with a weak D call TRBD2 (5 bases). The CDR3 is 16 residues long. Trimming pared 6 bases from V and 2 bases from J, leaving 18 bases between. Germline CDR1 SGHAT, CDR2 FQNNGV. This CDR3 is CASRPLRDRPTDTQYF. The CDR3 nucleotides read TGTGCCAGCAGGCCCCTCCGGGATAGACCCACAGATACGCAGTATTTT.

The CDR3 DNA is TGTGCCAGAAGCTCGTCGACAGGGTTAGGCAATCAGCCCCAGCATTTT. Translating gives CARSSSTGLGNQPQHF. The chain is built from TRBV5-3 and TRBJ1-5, with TRBD1 identical over 7 bases. TRBV5-3 is labeled an ORF, and its function is uncertain. The CDR3 has 16 residues. V lost 3 bases and J lost 2; bases outside the gene matches: 8.

The chain couples TRBV2 to TRBJ1-5, with a tentative D call TRBD1 (5 bases). Germline values: CDR1 SNHLY, CDR2 FYNNEI. This CDR3 contains 13 residues. V lost 0 bases and J 15 bases, leaving 15 bases between the germline ends. CDR3 residues: CASSEAQAGGRHF. The CDR3 DNA follows: TGTGCCAGCAGTGAAGCGCAGGCGGGGGGACGGCATTTT.

The chain uses TRBV11-3 and TRBJ1-2; D is unresolved. The germline V and J ends were trimmed by 0 bases and 5 bases, with 7 bases remaining between them. Germline values: CDR1 SGHNT, CDR2 YENEEA. CDR3 length: 13 residues. CDR3: CASSLDLRYGYTF. CDR3 nucleotides: TGTGCCAGCAGCTTAGATCTCCGGTATGGCTACACCTTC.

The chain has TRBV4-1 and TRBJ2-7; D is possibly TRBD2 (6 bases). The V end lost 4 bases, the J end lost 7 bases, and 8 bases lay between the germline ends. The CDR3 is 11 amino acids. Germline lookup yields CDR1 MGHRA and CDR2 YSYEKL. The CDR3 DNA reads as TGCGCCAGCAGCCCGGGACTTGAGCAGTACTTC. Its translation is CASSPGLEQYF.

The genes are TRBV11-2 and TRBJ2-2; weak D call: TRBD2 (6 bases). Germline CDR1 and CDR2: SGHAT and FQNNGV. The CDR3 runs to 17 residues. Trimming took 1 base from V and 4 from J, leaving 16 bases between them. This CDR3 is CASSLVFPRGSTGELFF. The DNA for the CDR3 is TGTGCCAGCAGCTTAGTTTTCCCCCGGGGGAGCACCGGGGAGCTGTTTTTT.

The rearrangement links TRBV5-1 to TRBJ2-6, with TRBD2 as a possible D gene (6 bases). The CDR3 consists of 16 residues. V dropped 3 bases and J dropped 0 bases, with 10 bases sitting between them. Germline V CDR1 and CDR2: SGHRS, YFSETQ. CDR3: CASSWGDFSGANVLTF. The CDR3 DNA reads TGCGCCAGCAGCTGGGGGGATTTCTCTGGGGCCAACGTCCTGACTTTC.

On this clone: This CDR3 is also generated by other DNA sequences in the sample. The V call is TRBV28, the J call TRBJ2-7, with a tentative D call TRBD2 (5 bases). V shed 6 bases and J shed 5 bases, with 14 bases lying between them. The CDR3 contains 13 residues. Germline V lookup: CDR1 MDHEN, CDR2 SYDVKM. This CDR3 is CASSLALFHEQYF. The CDR3 nucleotides read TGTGCCAGCAGCCTAGCACTCTTTCACGAGCAGTACTTC.

The J gene is TRBJ1-3, the V gene TRBV19; perhaps TRBD1 as D (6 bases). Between the trimmed V and J ends, which lost 7 bases and 4 bases, there was a span of 17 bases. CDR3 length equals 15 residues. Per the germline V gene, CDR1 is LNHDA and CDR2 is SQIVND (reference sequence). CDR3: CASTRNREAGNTIYF. The DNA for the CDR3 is TGTGCCAGTACCAGGAACAGGGAAGCGGGAAACACCATATATTTT.